This entry is about one T cell receptor beta chain. What it recognizes is unknown. Repertoires were generated with immunoSEQ multiplex PCR, while TCRdb's copy carries only in-frame clones and drops some. The data show about 120,000 clones, 70% to 90% seen once. Focal radiation with ipilimumab CTLA-4 blockade was given to patients with chemo-refractory metastatic non-small-cell lung cancer. This record belongs to a study of radiotherapy plus CTLA-4 blockade in lung cancer. Study results and limitations: Tumor-origin TCR clones grew in blood after radiotherapy plus ipilimumab. Alongside interferon-beta, early blood T cell clone dynamics were reportedly the best predictor of response.

The J segment lost 3 bases and the V segment lost 2 bases, leaving 7 bases of the junction unmatched. This CDR3 is built from 16 residues. CDR1 SGHDT and CDR2 YYEEEE come from the germline V gene. The sequencing here drew on peripheral blood, taken from a patient treated with radiotherapy plus ipilimumab. The sequence came from a human donor with non-small cell lung cancer that progressed on radiotherapy plus ipilimumab. The chain combines TRBV5-6 with TRBJ1-2, with 10 positions matching TRBD1. CDR3 nucleotide sequence: TGTGCCAGCAGCTTCCAGCCGGACAGGGGGGACTATGGCTACACCTTC. Residues: CASSFQPDRGDYGYTF.